The rows below give T cell receptor beta chains drawn from one sample of a study of blood T cell repertoires in COVID-19. TCRdb's table, derived via immunoSEQ multiplex PCR, lists solely in-frame clones and lacks some. The sample records more than 85,000 clones, just under 90% being singletons. The sequenced material came from peripheral blood. These receptors were obtained from a human donor in a cohort sampled during active COVID-19. The CDR3 runs from the conserved cysteine through the conserved F or W. D genes are given only for firm matches. Clone size, where shown, is once, few, many, or a class for clones that have expanded.

V gene: TRBV9
J gene: TRBJ2-3
D gene: TRBD2
clone size: NA
CDR3 DNA: TGTGCCAGCAGCGCGAGGACTAGCGGGGGAACAGATACGCAGTATTTT
CDR3 protein: CASSARTSGGTDTQYF

V gene: TRBV5-1
J gene: TRBJ2-1
D gene: NA
clone size: once
CDR3 DNA: TGCGCCAGTAATCTTGGTGGCGGAAAGAATGAGCAGTTCTTC
CDR3 protein: CASNLGGGKNEQFF

V gene: TRBV11-2
J gene: TRBJ2-7
D gene: TRBD1
clone size: NA
CDR3 DNA: TGTGCCAGCAGCCCCAGAACAGGGGCGACCTACGAGCAGTACTTC
CDR3 protein: CASSPRTGATYEQYF

V gene: TRBV27
J gene: TRBJ2-1
D gene: NA
clone size: NA
CDR3 DNA: TGTGCCAGCAGTTTTTCCCCGAGTAGGGGGACGGAGTTCTTC
CDR3 protein: CASSFSPSRGTEFF

V gene: TRBV5-1
J gene: TRBJ2-3
D gene: TRBD1
clone size: NA
CDR3 DNA: TGCGCCAGCAGCTCACAACCGGGACAGTTCACAGATACGCAGTATTTT
CDR3 protein: CASSSQPGQFTDTQYF

V gene: TRBV29-1
J gene: TRBJ1-2
D gene: NA
clone size: NA
CDR3 DNA: TGCAGCGTTGGGGCGGGGGATGGCTACACCTTC
CDR3 protein: CSVGAGDGYTF

V gene: TRBV7-2
J gene: TRBJ1-1
D gene: TRBD1
clone size: once
CDR3 DNA: TGTGCCAGCAGCTGGGACAGGGCGCTCACTGAAGCTTTCTTT
CDR3 protein: CASSWDRALTEAFF

V gene: TRBV7-2
J gene: TRBJ2-2
D gene: NA
clone size: NA
CDR3 DNA: TGTGCCAGCAGCTTGCCTAGGGGGGGGCGGGAGCTGTTTTTT
CDR3 protein: CASSLPRGGRELFF

V gene: TRBV13
J gene: TRBJ2-7
D gene: TRBD1
clone size: few
CDR3 DNA: TGTGCCAGTAGGAGGACAGGGGGAACCTTTCAGGGCGAGCAGTACTTC
CDR3 protein: CASRRTGGTFQGEQYF

V gene: TRBV5-6
J gene: TRBJ1-3
D gene: TRBD1
clone size: NA
CDR3 DNA: TGTGCCAGCAGCTTCTCCCCAGGGGGGTCTGGAAACACCATATATTTT
CDR3 protein: CASSFSPGGSGNTIYF

V gene: TRBV19
J gene: TRBJ2-5
D gene: TRBD1
clone size: NA
CDR3 DNA: TGTGCCAGTAGTAGGTGGGACAGCCAAGAGACCCAGTACTTC
CDR3 protein: CASSRWDSQETQYF

V gene: TRBV6-5
J gene: TRBJ1-1
D gene: NA
clone size: NA
CDR3 DNA: TGTGCCAGCAGTTACTCGAATAGGGCAGGGAAGACTGAAGCTTTCTTT
CDR3 protein: CASSYSNRAGKTEAFF

V gene: TRBV7-8
J gene: TRBJ2-2
D gene: TRBD2
clone size: NA
CDR3 DNA: TGTGCCAGCAGCTTACCTCGACTAGCGGGGGGACGGAACACCGGGGAGCTGTTTTTT
CDR3 protein: CASSLPRLAGGRNTGELFF

V gene: TRBV24-1
J gene: TRBJ2-2
D gene: TRBD2
clone size: NA
CDR3 DNA: TGTGCCACCAGTGATTTGCTAGCGGGGGGAATTACCGGGGAGCTGTTTTTT
CDR3 protein: CATSDLLAGGITGELFF

V gene: TRBV25-1
J gene: TRBJ2-5
D gene: TRBD2
clone size: NA
CDR3 DNA: TGTGCCAGCAGGGACCTAGCGGGACGAGAGACCCAGTACTTC
CDR3 protein: CASRDLAGRETQYF

V gene: TRBV7-2
J gene: TRBJ2-7
D gene: NA
clone size: NA
CDR3 DNA: TGTGCCAGCAGCTTAGTGTCGGGGGAGCCTTCCTACGAGCAGTACTTC
CDR3 protein: CASSLVSGEPSYEQYF

V gene: TRBV18
J gene: TRBJ1-2
D gene: NA
clone size: NA
CDR3 DNA: TGTGCCAGCTCACACAGGACAGCAAACTATGGCTACACCTTC
CDR3 protein: CASSHRTANYGYTF

V gene: TRBV11-3
J gene: TRBJ2-3
D gene: TRBD1
clone size: NA
CDR3 DNA: TGTGCCAGCAGCTTAGGGGGGTGGACAGGGGAGGGAGATACGCAGTATTTT
CDR3 protein: CASSLGGWTGEGDTQYF

V gene: TRBV5-6
J gene: TRBJ1-5
D gene: NA
clone size: NA
CDR3 DNA: TGTGCCAGCAGCCCGGGGGGTTTCCCCAATCAGCCCCAGCATTTT
CDR3 protein: CASSPGGFPNQPQHF

V gene: TRBV28
J gene: TRBJ2-3
D gene: NA
clone size: NA
CDR3 DNA: TGTGCCAGCAGTTTGTCCAGAAGGGGTAGCACAGATACGCAGTATTTT
CDR3 protein: CASSLSRRGSTDTQYF

V gene: TRBV24-1
J gene: TRBJ1-2
D gene: NA
clone size: NA
CDR3 DNA: TGTGCCACCAGTGACCAACGGGGGGATGGCTACACCTTC
CDR3 protein: CATSDQRGDGYTF

V gene: TRBV7-3
J gene: TRBJ2-5
D gene: TRBD2
clone size: NA
CDR3 DNA: TGTGCCAGCAGGCGCGCCGGGACTAGTGGGGAGACCCAGTACTTC
CDR3 protein: CASRRAGTSGETQYF

V gene: TRBV29-1
J gene: TRBJ2-3
D gene: TRBD1
clone size: few
CDR3 DNA: TGCAGCGTCCCCCCGGAGGTACAGGGGGTGCTGGGGACGCAGTATTTT
CDR3 protein: CSVPPEVQGVLGTQYF

V gene: TRBV10-3
J gene: TRBJ2-1
D gene: NA
clone size: NA
CDR3 DNA: TGTGCCATCAGTGATATCAGGGGTGGCTACAATGAGCAGTTCTTC
CDR3 protein: CAISDIRGGYNEQFF

V gene: TRBV5-1
J gene: TRBJ2-5
D gene: NA
clone size: NA
CDR3 DNA: TGCGCCAGCAGCTTGAGTCCGGGGACTCAAGAGACCCAGTACTTC
CDR3 protein: CASSLSPGTQETQYF

V gene: TRBV7-8
J gene: TRBJ2-7
D gene: TRBD2
clone size: NA
CDR3 DNA: TGTGCCAGCAGCCTGATGGGGGGACTAGTACCCTACGAGCAGTACTTC
CDR3 protein: CASSLMGGLVPYEQYF

V gene: TRBV4-1
J gene: TRBJ2-1
D gene: TRBD2
clone size: once
CDR3 DNA: TGCGCCAGCAGCCACGGCCTAGCGGGAGGCGAGCAGTTCTTC
CDR3 protein: CASSHGLAGGEQFF

V gene: TRBV10-2
J gene: TRBJ1-1
D gene: NA
clone size: NA
CDR3 DNA: TGCGCCAGCAGTGAGTCCGGGAGGAACACTGAAGCTTTCTTT
CDR3 protein: CASSESGRNTEAFF

V gene: TRBV7-9
J gene: TRBJ2-2
D gene: NA
clone size: NA
CDR3 DNA: TGTGCCAGCAGCTTAACCGGAGGGAACACCGGGGAGCTGTTTTTT
CDR3 protein: CASSLTGGNTGELFF

V gene: TRBV3-1/TRBV3-2
J gene: TRBJ1-1
D gene: NA
clone size: NA
CDR3 DNA: TGTGCCAGCAGCCAAGATCCAGGGGCTGGGGCTTTCTTT
CDR3 protein: CASSQDPGAGAFF

V gene: TRBV6-5
J gene: TRBJ2-1
D gene: TRBD1
clone size: NA
CDR3 DNA: TGTGCCAGCAGTTTAGGGACAGCCGCCAATGAGCAGTTCTTC
CDR3 protein: CASSLGTAANEQFF

V gene: TRBV5-6
J gene: TRBJ2-2
D gene: NA
clone size: NA
CDR3 DNA: TGTGCCAGCAGCTTGGGTCCTCACACCGGGGAGCTGTTTTTT
CDR3 protein: CASSLGPHTGELFF

V gene: TRBV5-4
J gene: TRBJ1-2
D gene: NA
clone size: NA
CDR3 DNA: TGTGCCAGCAGCTTGCCGTCAGGTTTCGGCTATGGCTACACCTTC
CDR3 protein: CASSLPSGFGYGYTF

V gene: TRBV29-1
J gene: TRBJ1-2
D gene: TRBD1
clone size: NA
CDR3 DNA: TGCAGCGCAATCGACAGGGACTATGGCTACACCTTC
CDR3 protein: CSAIDRDYGYTF

V gene: TRBV7-8
J gene: TRBJ2-1
D gene: NA
clone size: NA
CDR3 DNA: TGTGCCAGCAGCAAATTGGGGCGGTCCCACAATGAGCAGTTCTTC
CDR3 protein: CASSKLGRSHNEQFF

V gene: TRBV5-1
J gene: TRBJ2-3
D gene: NA
clone size: NA
CDR3 DNA: TGCGCCAGCAGCTTGGGAGAGAGATCTAGCACAGATACGCAGTATTTT
CDR3 protein: CASSLGERSSTDTQYF

V gene: TRBV27
J gene: TRBJ2-7
D gene: NA
clone size: NA
CDR3 DNA: TGTGCCAGCAGTCCACGGTCCTCCTACGAGCAGTACTTC
CDR3 protein: CASSPRSSYEQYF

V gene: TRBV7-2
J gene: TRBJ2-7
D gene: NA
clone size: NA
CDR3 DNA: TGTGCCAGCAGCTTACCCGGGGAAGACTACGAGCAGTACTTC
CDR3 protein: CASSLPGEDYEQYF

V gene: TRBV5-1
J gene: TRBJ1-1
D gene: NA
clone size: NA
CDR3 DNA: TGCGCCAGCAGCCTCGCAGGGGCGAGAGAAGCTTTCTTT
CDR3 protein: CASSLAGAREAFF

V gene: TRBV6-5
J gene: TRBJ2-7
D gene: NA
clone size: once
CDR3 DNA: TGTGCCAGCAGGGGGCAGTCCTACGAGCAGTACTTC
CDR3 protein: CASRGQSYEQYF

V gene: TRBV12-3/TRBV12-4
J gene: TRBJ1-2
D gene: TRBD1
clone size: NA
CDR3 DNA: TGTGCCAGCAGTGGGACAGGTTATGGCTACACCTTC
CDR3 protein: CASSGTGYGYTF

V gene: TRBV5-6
J gene: TRBJ2-1
D gene: TRBD1
clone size: NA
CDR3 DNA: TGTGCCAGCAGCCCAGGACAGGGAGTTTACAATGAGCAGTTCTTC
CDR3 protein: CASSPGQGVYNEQFF

V gene: TRBV12-3/TRBV12-4
J gene: TRBJ1-1
D gene: NA
clone size: NA
CDR3 DNA: TGTGCCAGCACCGCCCGGGGGAAAGCTTTCTTT
CDR3 protein: CASTARGKAFF

V gene: TRBV21-1
J gene: TRBJ2-2
D gene: NA
clone size: NA
CDR3 DNA: TGTGCCAGCAGCAAGATCTGGCCGATCGGGGGATATACCGGGGAGCTGTTTTTT
CDR3 protein: CASSKIWPIGGYTGELFF

V gene: TRBV4-1
J gene: TRBJ2-1
D gene: NA
clone size: NA
CDR3 DNA: TGCGCCAGCAGCCAAGGTATTTCCCCCTACAATGAGCAGTTCTTC
CDR3 protein: CASSQGISPYNEQFF

V gene: TRBV6-5
J gene: TRBJ1-1
D gene: NA
clone size: NA
CDR3 DNA: TGTGCCAGCAGGGTGACACTTAACACTGAAGCTTTCTTT
CDR3 protein: CASRVTLNTEAFF

V gene: TRBV6-5
J gene: TRBJ1-4
D gene: NA
clone size: NA
CDR3 DNA: TGTGCCAGCAACGGACAGCCTCAAGGAAAACTGTTTTTT
CDR3 protein: CASNGQPQGKLFF

V gene: TRBV4-2
J gene: TRBJ1-1
D gene: NA
clone size: NA
CDR3 DNA: TGTGCCAGCAGCCCTGGGCAGGCCAGAAAGTCTGAAGCTTTCTTT
CDR3 protein: CASSPGQARKSEAFF

V gene: TRBV5-5
J gene: TRBJ2-3
D gene: NA
clone size: NA
CDR3 DNA: TGTGCCAGCAGCTTGCCTGGCGGGACGTACACAGATACGCAGTATTTT
CDR3 protein: CASSLPGGTYTDTQYF

V gene: TRBV5-4
J gene: TRBJ1-2
D gene: NA
clone size: NA
CDR3 DNA: TGTGCCAGCAGCTCTAGACTCCGGACTATTAACTATGGCTACACCTTC
CDR3 protein: CASSSRLRTINYGYTF